Listed below are T cell receptor beta chains from one sample, sequenced in a study of patients and donors after allogeneic stem cell transplantation. One entry per CDR3 protein, called by TCRdb with MiXCR from the RT-PCR reads. The table records 920,000 or so distinct CDR3 sequences, about a sixth of them present only once. Source material: blood, either unsorted or a sorted T cell fraction (not recorded which). Receptor source: a human donor who was either an allogeneic HSCT recipient or a stem cell or donor lymphocyte infusion donor (not recorded which). It is not recorded whose cells these are; they may come from a transplant donor. CDR3s include the opening cysteine and the closing phenylalanine or tryptophan. A D gene is named only where the DNA matches it firmly. Rows may omit the clone size; those that give it use once, few, many or a size class.

D gene	V gene	clone size	J gene	CDR3 protein	CDR3 DNA
-	TRBV12-3/TRBV12-4	many	TRBJ2-7	CATKDSSYEQYF	TGTGCCACCAAGGACAGCTCCTACGAGCAGTACTTC
-	TRBV5-6	-	TRBJ2-1	CASSLVTSPYNEQFF	TGTGCCAGCAGCTTGGTAACGAGCCCCTACAATGAGCAGTTCTTC
-	TRBV29-1	many	TRBJ1-1	CSVAGTLNTEAFF	TGCAGCGTGGCCGGGACGCTGAACACTGAAGCTTTCTTT
-	TRBV12-3/TRBV12-4	few	TRBJ1-1	CASSPSKGTILNTEAFF	TGTGCCAGCAGTCCCAGTAAGGGGACGATACTGAACACTGAAGCTTTCTTT
-	TRBV29-1	few	TRBJ2-7	CSVEGSTKGYEQYF	TGCAGCGTTGAAGGGTCAACTAAGGGCTACGAGCAGTACTTC
TRBD2	TRBV9	-	TRBJ2-3	CASSVGDGGATDTQYF	TGTGCCAGCAGCGTAGGAGACGGGGGGGCTACAGATACGCAGTATTTT
-	TRBV10-3	few	TRBJ2-5	CAISVSLAEQETQYF	TGTGCCATCAGTGTATCCTTAGCGGAACAAGAGACCCAGTACTTC
-	TRBV12-3/TRBV12-4	-	TRBJ1-1	CASSQSPGNTEAFF	TGTGCCAGCAGTCAAAGTCCTGGGAACACTGAAGCTTTCTTT
-	TRBV15	few	TRBJ1-1	CATSRAAPEAFF	TGTGCCACCAGCAGAGCGGCACCTGAAGCTTTCTTT
TRBD1	TRBV10-3	-	TRBJ2-7	CAISEGQGMPYEQYF	TGTGCCATCAGTGAGGGACAGGGGATGCCCTACGAGCAGTACTTC
-	TRBV27	-	TRBJ1-5	CASSLSYDPISNQPQHF	TGTGCCAGCAGTTTATCTTACGATCCCATTAGCAATCAGCCCCAGCATTTT
-	TRBV10-3	many	TRBJ1-1	CAIRSGLNTEAFF	TGTGCCATCAGGTCGGGGCTGAACACTGAAGCTTTCTTT
-	TRBV20-1	-	TRBJ2-1	CSASGRAGNEQFF	TGCAGTGCCAGTGGAAGGGCAGGGAATGAGCAGTTCTTC
-	TRBV20-1	few	TRBJ2-3	CSARDPGHHTDTQYF	TGCAGTGCTAGGGATCCGGGACACCACACAGATACGCAGTATTTT
TRBD1	TRBV20-1	few	TRBJ2-5	CSATPDRPQETQYF	TGCAGTGCTACCCCGGACAGGCCCCAAGAGACCCAGTACTTC
-	TRBV7-9	-	TRBJ1-1	CASSPRQVLEAFF	TGTGCCAGCAGCCCCCGACAGGTCCTTGAAGCTTTCTTT
-	TRBV6-1	-	TRBJ1-5	CASSESKPQHF	TGTGCCAGCAGTGAATCTAAGCCCCAGCATTTT
TRBD2	TRBV12-3/TRBV12-4	-	TRBJ2-1	CASSLFGVSAGGNNEQFF	TGTGCCAGCAGTTTATTTGGGGTATCGGCGGGGGGAAACAATGAGCAGTTCTTC
-	TRBV12-3/TRBV12-4	-	TRBJ1-5	CASSSGVFQPQHF	TGTGCCAGCAGTTCCGGGGTATTTCAGCCCCAGCATTTT
-	TRBV29-1	-	TRBJ2-2	CSVEAGAGTGELFF	TGCAGCGTTGAAGCCGGGGCCGGCACCGGGGAGCTGTTTTTT
-	TRBV11-1	few	TRBJ2-6	CASSPGWAGSPGANVLTF	TGTGCCAGCAGCCCAGGGTGGGCAGGTAGCCCTGGGGCCAACGTCCTGACTTTC
TRBD1	TRBV30	-	TRBJ1-2	CAWSFRRGQGDYGYTF	TGTGCCTGGAGTTTTAGGAGGGGACAGGGGGACTATGGCTACACCTTC
-	TRBV29-1	-	TRBJ1-6	CSVRFTGSGSPLHF	TGCAGCGTCCGCTTCACGGGGAGTGGGTCACCCCTCCACTTT
TRBD1	TRBV14	few	TRBJ2-4	CASSQPTILRGLTAKNIQYF	TGTGCCAGCAGCCAACCCACTATCCTCAGGGGGCTTACGGCCAAAAACATTCAGTACTTC
TRBD2	TRBV6-1	few	TRBJ2-1	CASSGLADDNEQFF	TGTGCCAGCAGCGGACTAGCGGACGACAATGAGCAGTTCTTC
-	TRBV6-1	few	TRBJ1-5	CATRGIGGRGQPQHF	TGTGCCACCCGGGGGATCGGGGGACGGGGGCAGCCCCAGCATTTT
-	TRBV12-3/TRBV12-4	-	TRBJ2-7	CASSQDIFLRAVLRYEQYF	-
-	TRBV4-2	once	TRBJ2-1	CASSQGLVRNEQFF	TGTGCCAGCAGCCAAGGACTAGTGAGGAATGAGCAGTTCTTC
TRBD1	TRBV5-1	many	TRBJ1-1	CASSLGDREGTEAFF	TGCGCCAGCAGCTTGGGAGACAGGGAGGGCACTGAAGCTTTCTTT
-	TRBV7-9	few	TRBJ2-5	CASSLARPTRETQYF	TGTGCCAGCAGCTTAGCGCGACCGACTAGGGAGACCCAGTACTTC
TRBD1	TRBV11-2	many	TRBJ2-7	CASSWTGGALGQYF	TGTGCCAGCAGCTGGACAGGGGGCGCGTTGGGGCAGTACTTC
-	TRBV6-2/TRBV6-3	-	TRBJ2-5	CASSRNPWTDHRYKYF	TGTGCCAGCAGTCGGAATCCCTGGACAGACCACCGATACAAGTACTTC
TRBD1	TRBV25-1	-	TRBJ1-1	CASSARGQGGTEAFF	TGTGCCAGCAGTGCCAGGGGACAGGGGGGAACTGAAGCTTTCTTT
TRBD1	TRBV6-5	once	TRBJ1-5	CASSYLGQEWGDDQPQHF	TGTGCCAGCAGTTATCTCGGACAGGAGTGGGGAGACGATCAGCCCCAGCATTTT
-	TRBV18	-	TRBJ2-3	CASSPIAIAVGATDTQYF	TGTGCCAGCTCACCAATCGCTATAGCGGTGGGGGCAACAGATACGCAGTATTTT
-	TRBV12-3/TRBV12-4	many	TRBJ2-1	CASSLFGGEQFF	TGTGCCAGCAGTTTGTTTGGGGGTGAGCAGTTCTTC
TRBD1	TRBV6-1	-	TRBJ1-1	CASSRDRVGSEAFF	TGTGCCAGCAGTAGGGACAGGGTGGGGTCTGAAGCTTTCTTT
-	TRBV12-3/TRBV12-4	few	TRBJ2-3	CASSLVGGMTDTQYF	TGTGCCAGCAGTTTGGTGGGGGGTATGACAGATACGCAGTATTTT
-	TRBV28	-	TRBJ2-1	CASSPPPRGDEQFF	TGTGCCAGCAGTCCCCCCCCGAGGGGGGATGAGCAGTTCTTC
-	TRBV4-3	-	TRBJ2-7	CASSPDGGGEQYF	TGCGCCAGCAGCCCCGATGGGGGCGGCGAGCAGTACTTC
TRBD2	TRBV9	-	TRBJ2-3	CASSVTSAGRTDTQYF	TGTGCCAGCAGCGTAACGTCAGCGGGACGCACAGATACGCAGTATTTT
TRBD2	TRBV20-1	-	TRBJ2-1	CSATPGLAVTYNEQFF	TGCAGTGCCACTCCGGGACTAGCGGTGACCTACAATGAGCAGTTCTTC
-	TRBV4-2	-	TRBJ2-3	CASSQDGADTDTQYF	TGTGCCAGCAGCCAAGACGGAGCGGACACAGATACGCAGTATTTT
TRBD1	TRBV7-9	-	TRBJ2-7	CASSLAPGGSYEQYF	TGTGCCAGCAGCTTAGCGCCAGGGGGATCCTACGAGCAGTACTTC
-	TRBV12-3/TRBV12-4	-	TRBJ1-5	CASSLLSRVNNQPQHF	TGTGCCAGCAGTTTACTTTCCAGGGTTAACAATCAGCCCCAGCATTTT
-	TRBV7-9	few	TRBJ1-3	CASSREGSTGNTIYF	TGTGCCAGCAGCAGAGAAGGTTCTACTGGAAACACCATATATTTT
TRBD1	TRBV14	few	TRBJ2-6	CASSQYRDRAVAGANVLTF	TGTGCCAGCAGCCAATACAGGGACAGGGCTGTCGCTGGGGCCAACGTCCTGACTTTC
-	TRBV7-8	few	TRBJ2-7	CASSLNPSGYEQYF	TGTGCCAGCAGCTTGAATCCTTCAGGCTACGAGCAGTACTTC
-	TRBV15	-	TRBJ2-7	CATSDFEGNSYEQYF	TGTGCCACCAGCGACTTTGAGGGGAACTCCTACGAGCAGTACTTC
-	TRBV20-1	-	TRBJ1-1	CSASVDSLNTEAFF	TGCAGTGCTAGCGTTGACAGTTTGAACACTGAAGCTTTCTTT
-	TRBV7-9	few	TRBJ2-1	CASSSQWTGPYNEQFF	TGTGCCAGCAGCTCACAGTGGACTGGACCATACAATGAGCAGTTCTTC
-	TRBV20-1	few	TRBJ2-4	CSAPLQGDKNIQYF	TGCAGTGCTCCTTTACAGGGAGACAAAAACATTCAGTACTTC
-	TRBV5-1	many	TRBJ1-5	CASSPSPDQPQHF	TGCGCCAGCAGCCCCTCCCCGGATCAGCCCCAGCATTTT
TRBD1	TRBV28	few	TRBJ1-5	CAREQGKGQPQHF	TGTGCCAGGGAACAGGGGAAAGGTCAGCCCCAGCATTTT